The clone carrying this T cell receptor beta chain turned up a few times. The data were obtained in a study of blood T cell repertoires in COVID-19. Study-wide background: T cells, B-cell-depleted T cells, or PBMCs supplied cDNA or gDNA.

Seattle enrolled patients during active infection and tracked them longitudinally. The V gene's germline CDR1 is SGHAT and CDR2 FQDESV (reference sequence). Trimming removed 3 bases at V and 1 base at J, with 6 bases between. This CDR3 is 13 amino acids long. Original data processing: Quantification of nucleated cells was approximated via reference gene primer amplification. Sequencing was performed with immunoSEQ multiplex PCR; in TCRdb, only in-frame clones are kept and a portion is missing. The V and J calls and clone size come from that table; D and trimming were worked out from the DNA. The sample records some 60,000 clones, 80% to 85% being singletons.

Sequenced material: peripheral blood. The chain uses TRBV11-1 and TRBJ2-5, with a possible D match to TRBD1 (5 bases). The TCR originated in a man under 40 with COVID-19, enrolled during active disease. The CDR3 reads CASSFRAQETQYF. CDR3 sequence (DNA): TGTGCCAGCAGCTTCAGGGCCCAAGAGACCCAGTACTTC.